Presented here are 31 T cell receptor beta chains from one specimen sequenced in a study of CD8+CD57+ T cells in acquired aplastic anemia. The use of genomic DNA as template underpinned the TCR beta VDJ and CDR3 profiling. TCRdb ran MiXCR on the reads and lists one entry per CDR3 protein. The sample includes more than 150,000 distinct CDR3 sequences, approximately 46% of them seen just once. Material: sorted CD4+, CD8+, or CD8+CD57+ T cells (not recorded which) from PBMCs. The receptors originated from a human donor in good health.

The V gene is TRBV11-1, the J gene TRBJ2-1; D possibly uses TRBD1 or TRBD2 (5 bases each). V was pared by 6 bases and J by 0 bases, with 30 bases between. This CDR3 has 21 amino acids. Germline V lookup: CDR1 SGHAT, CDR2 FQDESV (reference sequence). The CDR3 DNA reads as TGTGCCAGCAGTACTTCCCCCGGCGGCAGGGAAATCCGGGGCTCCTACAATGAGCAGTTCTTC. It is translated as CASSTSPGGREIRGSYNEQFF.

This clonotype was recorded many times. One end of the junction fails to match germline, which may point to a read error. Here the CDR3 reads CASSFVRQGATNEKLFF. As DNA, the CDR3 is TGTGCTAGCAGCTTCGTCCGCCAGGGGGCAACTAATGAAAAACTGTTTTTT. The chain employs TRBV7-7 and TRBJ1-4; TRBD1 matches at 7 bases. Germline lookup yields CDR1 SSHAT and CDR2 FNYEAQ (reference sequence). The CDR3 is 17 residues long. The full variable domain, its missing parts supplied by reference TRBV7-7 and TRBJ1-4, is GAGVSQSPRYKVTKRGQDVTLRCDPISSHATLYWYQQALGQGPEFLTYFNYEAQPDKSGLPSDRFSAERPEGSISTLTIQRTEQRDSAMYRCASSFVRQGATNEKLFFGSGTQLSVL.

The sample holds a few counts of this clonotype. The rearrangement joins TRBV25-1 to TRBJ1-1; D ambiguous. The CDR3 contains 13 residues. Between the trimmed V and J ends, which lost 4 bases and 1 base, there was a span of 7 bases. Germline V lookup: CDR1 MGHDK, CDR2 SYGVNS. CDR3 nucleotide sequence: TGTGCCAGCAGTGCCCAGCGGAACACTGAAGCTTTCTTT. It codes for CASSAQRNTEAFF.

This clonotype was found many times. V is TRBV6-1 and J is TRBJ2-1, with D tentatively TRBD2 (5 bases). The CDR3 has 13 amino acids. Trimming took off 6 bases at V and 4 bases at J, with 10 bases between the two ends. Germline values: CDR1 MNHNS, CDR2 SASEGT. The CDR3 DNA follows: TGTGCCAGCAGCCGCGGACTTTACAATGAGCAGTTCTTC. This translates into CASSRGLYNEQFF.

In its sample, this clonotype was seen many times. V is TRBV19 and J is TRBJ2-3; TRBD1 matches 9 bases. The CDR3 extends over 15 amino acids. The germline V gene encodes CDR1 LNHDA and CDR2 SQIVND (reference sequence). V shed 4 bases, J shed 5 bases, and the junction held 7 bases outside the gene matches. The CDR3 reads CASSTGQGRKDTQYF. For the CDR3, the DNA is TGTGCCAGTAGTACCGGACAGGGGAGAAAAGATACGCAGTATTTT.

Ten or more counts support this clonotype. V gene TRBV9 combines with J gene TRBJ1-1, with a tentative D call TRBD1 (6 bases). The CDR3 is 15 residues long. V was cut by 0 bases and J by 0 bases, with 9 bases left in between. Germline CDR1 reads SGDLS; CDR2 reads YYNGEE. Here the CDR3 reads CASSVEGDLNTEAFF. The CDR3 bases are TGTGCCAGCAGCGTAGAGGGGGACCTGAACACTGAAGCTTTCTTT. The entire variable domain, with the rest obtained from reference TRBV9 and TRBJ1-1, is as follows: DSGVTQTPKHLITATGQRVTLRCSPRSGDLSVYWYQQSLDQGLQFLIQYYNGEERAKGNILERFSAQQFPDLHSELNLSSLELGDSALYFCASSVEGDLNTEAFFGQGTRLTVV.

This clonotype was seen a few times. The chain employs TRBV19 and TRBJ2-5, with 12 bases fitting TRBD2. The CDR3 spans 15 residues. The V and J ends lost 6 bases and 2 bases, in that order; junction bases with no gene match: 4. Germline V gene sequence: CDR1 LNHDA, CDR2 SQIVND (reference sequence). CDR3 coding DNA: TGTGCCAGTAGCCTGACTAGCGGGGGTCAAGAGACCCAGTACTTC. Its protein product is CASSLTSGGQETQYF.

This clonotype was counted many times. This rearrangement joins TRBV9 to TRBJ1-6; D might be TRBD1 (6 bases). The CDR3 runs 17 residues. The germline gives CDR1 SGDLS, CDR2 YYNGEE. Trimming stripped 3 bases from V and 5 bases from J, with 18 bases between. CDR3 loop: CASSGDDRRRNNSPLHF. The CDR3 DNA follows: TGTGCCAGCAGCGGAGATGACAGGCGGCGTAATAATTCACCCCTCCACTTT.

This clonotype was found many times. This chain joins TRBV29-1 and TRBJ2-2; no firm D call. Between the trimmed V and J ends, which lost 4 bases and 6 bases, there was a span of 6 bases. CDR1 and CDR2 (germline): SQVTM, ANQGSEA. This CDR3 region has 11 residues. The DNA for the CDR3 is TGCAGCGTTGCTCCGGCCGGGGAGCTGTTTTTT. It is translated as CSVAPAGELFF.

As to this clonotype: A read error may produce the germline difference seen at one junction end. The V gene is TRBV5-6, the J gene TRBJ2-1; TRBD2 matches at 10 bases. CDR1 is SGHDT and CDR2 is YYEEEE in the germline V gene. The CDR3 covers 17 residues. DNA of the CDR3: TGCGCCAGCAGCTTGGCTGCTGGACTAGCGGCCCACAATGAGCAGTTCTTC. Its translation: CASSLAAGLAAHNEQFF.

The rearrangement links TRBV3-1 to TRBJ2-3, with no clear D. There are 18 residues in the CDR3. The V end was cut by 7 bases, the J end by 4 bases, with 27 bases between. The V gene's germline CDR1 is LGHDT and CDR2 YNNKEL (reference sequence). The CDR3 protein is CASTTIFRESRRPDTQYF. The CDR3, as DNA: TGTGCCAGCACAACAATTTTTAGGGAATCTCGAAGGCCAGATACGCAGTATTTT.

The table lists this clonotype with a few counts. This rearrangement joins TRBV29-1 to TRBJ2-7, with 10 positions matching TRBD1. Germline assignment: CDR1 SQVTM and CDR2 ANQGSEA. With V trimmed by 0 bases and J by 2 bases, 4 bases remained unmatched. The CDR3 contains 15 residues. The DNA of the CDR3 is TGCAGCGTTGAAGAGGACAGGGGGTGGGCCTACGAGCAGTACTTC. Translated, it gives CSVEEDRGWAYEQYF.

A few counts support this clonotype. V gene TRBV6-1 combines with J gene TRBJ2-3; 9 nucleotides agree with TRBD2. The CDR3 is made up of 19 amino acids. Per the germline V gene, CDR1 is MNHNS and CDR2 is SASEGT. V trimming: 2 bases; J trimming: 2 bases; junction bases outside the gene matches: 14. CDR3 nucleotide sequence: TGTGCCAGCAGTGAAAATTCTGGGGGAGCGGGAGGTCACACAGATACGCAGTATTTT. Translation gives CASSENSGGAGGHTDTQYF.

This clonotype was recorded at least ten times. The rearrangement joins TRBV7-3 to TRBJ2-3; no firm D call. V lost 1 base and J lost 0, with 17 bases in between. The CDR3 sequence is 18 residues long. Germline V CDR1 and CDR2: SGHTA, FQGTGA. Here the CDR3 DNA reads TGTGCCAGCAGCTTAAGGTTGTTGGAGACATCTAGCACAGATACGCAGTATTTT. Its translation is CASSLRLLETSSTDTQYF.

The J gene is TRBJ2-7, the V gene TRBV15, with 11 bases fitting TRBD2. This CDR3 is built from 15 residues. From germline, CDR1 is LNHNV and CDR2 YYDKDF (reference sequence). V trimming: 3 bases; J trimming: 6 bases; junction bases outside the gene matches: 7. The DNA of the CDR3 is TGTGCCACCAGCAGGAGATGGGGGACTAGCGGCGAGCAGTACTTC. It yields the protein CATSRRWGTSGEQYF. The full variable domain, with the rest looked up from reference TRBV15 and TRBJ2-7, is DAMVIQNPRYQVTQFGKPVTLSCSQTLNHNVMYWYQQKSSQAPKLLFHYYDKDFNNEADTPDNFQSRRPNTSFCFLDIRSPGLGDTAMYLCATSRRWGTSGEQYFGPGTRLTVT.

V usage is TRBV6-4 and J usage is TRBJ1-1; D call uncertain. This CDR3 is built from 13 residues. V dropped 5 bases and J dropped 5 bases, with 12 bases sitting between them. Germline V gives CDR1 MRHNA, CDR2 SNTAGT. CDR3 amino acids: CASSNGMGTEAFF. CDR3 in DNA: TGTGCCAGCAGTAACGGAATGGGAACTGAAGCTTTCTTT.

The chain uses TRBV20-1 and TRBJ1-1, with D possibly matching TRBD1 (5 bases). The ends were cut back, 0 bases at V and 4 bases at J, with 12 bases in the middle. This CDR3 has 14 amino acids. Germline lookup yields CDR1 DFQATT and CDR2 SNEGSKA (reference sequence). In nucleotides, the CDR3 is TGCAGTGCTAGAGATAACTCAGGGACCACTGAAGCTTTCTTT. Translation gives CSARDNSGTTEAFF.

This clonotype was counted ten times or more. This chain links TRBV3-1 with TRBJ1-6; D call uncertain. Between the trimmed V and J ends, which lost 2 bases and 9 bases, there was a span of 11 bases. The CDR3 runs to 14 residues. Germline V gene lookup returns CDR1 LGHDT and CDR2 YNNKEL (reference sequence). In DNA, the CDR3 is TGTGCCAGCAGCCAAACGGGGATAGGTTCACCCCTCCACTTT. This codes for CASSQTGIGSPLHF.

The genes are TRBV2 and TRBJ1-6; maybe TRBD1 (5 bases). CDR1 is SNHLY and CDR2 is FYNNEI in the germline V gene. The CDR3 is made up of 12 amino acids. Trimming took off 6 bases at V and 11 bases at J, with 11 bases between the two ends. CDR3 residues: CASSPQGPPLHF. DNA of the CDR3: TGTGCCAGCAGCCCCCAGGGCCCACCCCTCCACTTT.

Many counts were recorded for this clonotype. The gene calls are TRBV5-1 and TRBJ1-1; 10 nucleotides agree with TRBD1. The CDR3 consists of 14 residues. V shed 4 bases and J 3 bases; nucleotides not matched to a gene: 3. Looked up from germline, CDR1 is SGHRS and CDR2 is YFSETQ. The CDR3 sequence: CASSPGQGYTEAFF. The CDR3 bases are TGCGCCAGCAGCCCGGGACAGGGGTACACTGAAGCTTTCTTT.

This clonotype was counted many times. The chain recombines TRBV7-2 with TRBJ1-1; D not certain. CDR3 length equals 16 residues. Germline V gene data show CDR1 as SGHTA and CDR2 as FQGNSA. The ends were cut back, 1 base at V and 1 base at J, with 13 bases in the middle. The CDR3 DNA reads TGTGCCAGCAGCTTAGGCGTACTAATAACGAACACTGAAGCTTTCTTT. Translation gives CASSLGVLITNTEAFF.

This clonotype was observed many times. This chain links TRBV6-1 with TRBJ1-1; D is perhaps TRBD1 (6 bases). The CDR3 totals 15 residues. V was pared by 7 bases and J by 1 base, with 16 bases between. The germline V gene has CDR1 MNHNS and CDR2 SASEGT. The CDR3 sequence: CASTKMTTGNTEAFF. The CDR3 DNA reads TGTGCCAGCACCAAAATGACGACAGGGAACACTGAAGCTTTCTTT.

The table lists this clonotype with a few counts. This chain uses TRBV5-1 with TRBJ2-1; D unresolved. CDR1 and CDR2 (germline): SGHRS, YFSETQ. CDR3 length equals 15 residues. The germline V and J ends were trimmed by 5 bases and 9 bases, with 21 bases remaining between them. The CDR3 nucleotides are TGCGCCAGCAGTGTTAGAGATGGGCTAGTGGGTGAGCAGTTCTTC. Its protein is CASSVRDGLVGEQFF.

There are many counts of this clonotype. This chain's CDR3 is CASSGGVKTRLSDEQFF. The CDR3 nucleotides are TGTGCCAGCAGTGGGGGAGTAAAAACGAGGCTGAGTGATGAGCAGTTCTTC. The chain links TRBV2 to TRBJ2-1, with D possibly being TRBD2 (5 bases). CDR1 and CDR2 from the germline V gene are SNHLY and FYNNEI. This CDR3 is 17 amino acids long. V shed 4 bases and J shed 8 bases, with 24 bases lying between them.

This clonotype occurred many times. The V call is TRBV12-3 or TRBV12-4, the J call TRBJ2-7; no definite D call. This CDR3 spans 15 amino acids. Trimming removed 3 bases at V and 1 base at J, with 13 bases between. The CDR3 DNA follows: TGTGCCAGCAGTTTTTCTCGCGGCAGATCCTACGAGCAGTACTTC. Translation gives CASSFSRGRSYEQYF.

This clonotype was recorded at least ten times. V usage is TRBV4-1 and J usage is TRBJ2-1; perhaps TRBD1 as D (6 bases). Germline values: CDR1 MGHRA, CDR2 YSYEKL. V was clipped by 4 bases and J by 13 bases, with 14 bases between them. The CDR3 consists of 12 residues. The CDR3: CASSREGVGQFF. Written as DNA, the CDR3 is TGCGCCAGCAGCCGAGAGGGGGTTGGTCAGTTCTTC.

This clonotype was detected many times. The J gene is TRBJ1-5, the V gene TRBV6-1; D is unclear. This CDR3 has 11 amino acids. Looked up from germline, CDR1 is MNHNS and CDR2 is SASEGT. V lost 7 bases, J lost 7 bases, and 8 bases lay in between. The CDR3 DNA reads TGTGCCAGCACGGACGGACAGCCCCAGCATTTT. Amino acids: CASTDGQPQHF.

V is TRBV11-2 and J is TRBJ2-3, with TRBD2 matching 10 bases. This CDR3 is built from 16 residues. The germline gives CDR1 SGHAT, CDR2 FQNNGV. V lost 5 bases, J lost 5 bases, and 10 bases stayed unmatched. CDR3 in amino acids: CASSLGQLAGIDTQYF. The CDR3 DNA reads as TGTGCCAGCAGCCTAGGCCAACTAGCGGGAATAGATACGCAGTATTTT.

The CDR3 spells CASSLGGVGNSPLHF. The CDR3 DNA follows: TGTGCCAGCAGCTTGGGGGGGGTCGGCAATTCACCCCTCCACTTT. The rearrangement joins TRBV5-8 to TRBJ1-6; possibly TRBD1 for D (5 bases). This CDR3 is built from 15 residues. V was shortened by 0 bases and J by 7 bases, with 11 bases between the two germline ends. Germline V gene data show CDR1 as SGHTS and CDR2 as YDEGEE.

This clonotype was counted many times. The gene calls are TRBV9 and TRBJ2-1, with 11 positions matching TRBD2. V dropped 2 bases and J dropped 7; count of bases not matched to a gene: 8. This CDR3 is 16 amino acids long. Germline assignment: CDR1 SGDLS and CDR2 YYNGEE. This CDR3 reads CASSVPRLAGPNEQFF. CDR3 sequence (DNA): TGTGCCAGCAGCGTCCCTCGACTAGCGGGGCCAAATGAGCAGTTCTTC.

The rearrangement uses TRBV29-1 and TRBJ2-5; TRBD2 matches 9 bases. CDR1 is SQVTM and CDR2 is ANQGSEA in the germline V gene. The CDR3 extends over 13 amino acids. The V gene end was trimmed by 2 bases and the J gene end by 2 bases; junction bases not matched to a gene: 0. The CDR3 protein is CSVELAGQETQYF. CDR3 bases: TGCAGCGTTGAACTAGCGGGACAAGAGACCCAGTACTTC.